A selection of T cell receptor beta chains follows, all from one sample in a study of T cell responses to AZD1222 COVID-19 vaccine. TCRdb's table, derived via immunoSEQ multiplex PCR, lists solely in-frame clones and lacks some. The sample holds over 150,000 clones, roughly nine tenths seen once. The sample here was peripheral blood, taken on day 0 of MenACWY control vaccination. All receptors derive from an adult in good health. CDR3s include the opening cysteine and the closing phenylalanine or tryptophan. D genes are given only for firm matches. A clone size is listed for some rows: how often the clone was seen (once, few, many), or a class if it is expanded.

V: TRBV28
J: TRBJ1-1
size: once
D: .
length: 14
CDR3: CASSPGVRGTEAFF
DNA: TGTGCCAGCAGTCCCGGGGTCCGGGGCACTGAAGCTTTCTTT

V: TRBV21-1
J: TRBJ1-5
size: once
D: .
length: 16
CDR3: CASSKVRRGGTQPQHF
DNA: TGTGCCAGCAGCAAAGTTAGAAGAGGGGGCACTCAGCCCCAGCATTTT

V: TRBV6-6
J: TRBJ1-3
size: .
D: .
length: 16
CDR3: CASSPSRTVNGNTIYF
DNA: TGTGCCAGCAGTCCTTCTCGGACAGTAAACGGAAACACCATATATTTT

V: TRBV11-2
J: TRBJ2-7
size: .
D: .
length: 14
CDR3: CASSLDVVSYEQYF
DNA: TGTGCCAGCAGCTTAGATGTGGTCTCCTACGAGCAGTACTTC

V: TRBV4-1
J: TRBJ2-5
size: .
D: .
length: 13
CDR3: CASSQEIVKTQYF
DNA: TGCGCCAGCAGCCAAGAAATTGTGAAGACCCAGTACTTC

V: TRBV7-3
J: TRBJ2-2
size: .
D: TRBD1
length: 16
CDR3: CASSSGQGVGTGELFF
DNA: TGTGCCAGCAGTTCTGGACAGGGCGTGGGGACCGGGGAGCTGTTTTTT

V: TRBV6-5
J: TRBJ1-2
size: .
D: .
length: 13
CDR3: CASSYRGVRGYTF
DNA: TGTGCCAGCAGTTACCGGGGGGTGCGCGGCTACACCTTC

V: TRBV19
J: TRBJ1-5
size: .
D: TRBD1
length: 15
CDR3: CASSRGQGRNQPQHF
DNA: TGTGCCAGTAGTAGAGGACAGGGGCGGAATCAGCCCCAGCATTTT

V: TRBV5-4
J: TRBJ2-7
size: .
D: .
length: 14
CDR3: CASSSRGGLSEQYF
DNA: TGTGCCAGCAGCTCGAGGGGGGGGCTAAGCGAGCAGTACTTC

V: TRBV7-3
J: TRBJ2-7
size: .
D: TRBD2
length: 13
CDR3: CASSFGTIGEQYF
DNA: TGTGCCAGCAGCTTTGGGACTATTGGCGAGCAGTACTTC

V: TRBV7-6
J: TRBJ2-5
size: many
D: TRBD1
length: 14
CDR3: CASSLDRGQETQYF
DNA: TGTGCCAGCAGCCTCGACAGGGGTCAAGAGACCCAGTACTTC

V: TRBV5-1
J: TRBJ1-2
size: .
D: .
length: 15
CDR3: CASSLASGGGYGYTF
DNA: TGCGCCAGCAGCTTGGCCAGTGGAGGGGGCTATGGCTACACCTTC

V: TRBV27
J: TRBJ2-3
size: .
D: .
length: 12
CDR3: CASRSILDTQYF
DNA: TGTGCCAGCAGGTCGATATTAGATACGCAGTATTTT

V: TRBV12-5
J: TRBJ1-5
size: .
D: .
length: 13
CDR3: CASGPTNNQPQHF
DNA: TGTGCTAGTGGCCCTACAAACAATCAGCCCCAGCATTTT

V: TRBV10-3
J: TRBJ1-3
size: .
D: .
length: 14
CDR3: CAISGGGNRNTIYF
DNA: TGTGCCATCAGTGGCGGTGGCAACCGAAACACCATATATTTT

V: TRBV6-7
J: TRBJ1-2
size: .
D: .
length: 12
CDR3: CASSNGPDGYTF
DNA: TGTGCCAGCAGTAACGGCCCAGATGGCTACACCTTC

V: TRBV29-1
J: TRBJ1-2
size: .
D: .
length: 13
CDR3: CSVEDRPNYGYTF
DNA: TGCAGCGTTGAAGATCGTCCTAACTATGGCTACACCTTC

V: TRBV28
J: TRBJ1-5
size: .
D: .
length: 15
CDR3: CASSLIQGGNQPQHF
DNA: TGTGCCAGCAGTTTAATCCAAGGGGGCAATCAGCCCCAGCATTTT

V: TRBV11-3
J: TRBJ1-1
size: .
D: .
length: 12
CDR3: CASSLGRAEAFF
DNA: TGTGCCAGCAGCTTAGGCAGGGCTGAAGCTTTCTTT

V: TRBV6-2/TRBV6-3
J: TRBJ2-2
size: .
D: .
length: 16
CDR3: CASSPTPPDNTGELFF
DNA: TGTGCCAGCAGTCCCACCCCCCCTGATAACACCGGGGAGCTGTTTTTT

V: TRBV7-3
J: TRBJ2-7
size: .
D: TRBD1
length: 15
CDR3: CASSLHGTGPYEQYF
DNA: TGTGCCAGCAGCTTGCACGGGACAGGGCCCTACGAGCAGTACTTC

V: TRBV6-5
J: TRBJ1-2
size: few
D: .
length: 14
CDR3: CASSYQIQGYGYTF
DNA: TGTGCCAGCAGTTACCAGATACAGGGCTATGGCTACACCTTC

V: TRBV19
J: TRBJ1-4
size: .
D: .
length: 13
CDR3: CASSIGRPEKLFF
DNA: TGTGCCAGTAGTATAGGGCGCCCGGAAAAACTGTTTTTT

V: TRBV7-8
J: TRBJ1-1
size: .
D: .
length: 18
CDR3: CASSLMGTLLNGNTEAFF
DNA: TGTGCCAGCAGCTTAATGGGGACCCTCTTAAACGGGAACACTGAAGCTTTCTTT

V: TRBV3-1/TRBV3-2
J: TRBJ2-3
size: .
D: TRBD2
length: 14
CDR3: CASSSRGGGDTQYF
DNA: TGTGCCAGCAGCTCGCGGGGGGGCGGAGATACGCAGTATTTT

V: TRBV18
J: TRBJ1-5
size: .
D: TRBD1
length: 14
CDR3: CASSRRTGKEPQHF
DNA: TGTGCCAGCTCCCGACGGACAGGTAAAGAGCCCCAGCATTTT

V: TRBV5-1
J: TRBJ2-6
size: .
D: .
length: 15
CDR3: CASSPDHSGANVLTF
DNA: TGCGCCAGCAGCCCCGACCACTCTGGGGCCAACGTCCTGACTTTC

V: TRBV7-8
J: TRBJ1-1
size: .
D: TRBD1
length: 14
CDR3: CASRWGQGATEAFF
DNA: TGTGCCAGCAGGTGGGGGCAGGGGGCAACTGAAGCTTTCTTT

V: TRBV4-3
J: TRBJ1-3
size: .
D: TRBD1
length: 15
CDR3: CASSQNRGTGNTIYF
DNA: TGCGCCAGCAGCCAGAACAGGGGAACTGGAAACACCATATATTTT

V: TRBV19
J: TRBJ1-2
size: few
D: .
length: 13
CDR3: CASTPGGDYGYTF
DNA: TGTGCCAGTACCCCCGGGGGCGACTATGGCTACACCTTC

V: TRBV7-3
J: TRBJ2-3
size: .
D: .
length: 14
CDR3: CASSTSFSQDTQYF
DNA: TGTGCCAGCAGCACTAGCTTTAGCCAAGATACGCAGTATTTT

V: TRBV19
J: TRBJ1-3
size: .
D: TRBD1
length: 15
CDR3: CASSRQGATGNTIYF
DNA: TGTGCCAGTAGCAGGCAGGGGGCAACTGGAAACACCATATATTTT

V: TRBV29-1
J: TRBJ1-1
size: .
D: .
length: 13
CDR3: CSGGRAGKTEAFF
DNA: TGCAGCGGGGGGCGGGCAGGGAAGACTGAAGCTTTCTTT

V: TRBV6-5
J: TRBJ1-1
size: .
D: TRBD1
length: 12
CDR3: CASSSGQLEAFF
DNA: TGTGCCAGCAGTTCGGGACAGCTTGAAGCTTTCTTT

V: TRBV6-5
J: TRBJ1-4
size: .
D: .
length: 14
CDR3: CASRTSGGGEKLFF
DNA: TGTGCCAGCAGAACGAGCGGGGGAGGGGAAAAACTGTTTTTT

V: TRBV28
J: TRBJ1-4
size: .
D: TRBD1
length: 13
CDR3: CASRRQGDEKLFF
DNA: TGTGCCAGCAGGAGACAGGGGGATGAAAAACTGTTTTTT

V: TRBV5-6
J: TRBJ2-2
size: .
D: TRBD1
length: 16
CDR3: CASSPRGQGRAGELFF
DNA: TGTGCCAGCAGCCCCCGAGGACAGGGTCGCGCCGGGGAGCTGTTTTTT

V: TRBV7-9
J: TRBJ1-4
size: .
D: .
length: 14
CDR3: CASRSMGGNEKLFF
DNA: TGTGCCAGCAGGTCCATGGGTGGTAATGAAAAACTGTTTTTT

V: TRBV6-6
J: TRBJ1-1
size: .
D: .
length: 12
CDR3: CASSRAGSEAFF
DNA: TGTGCCAGCAGCCGGGCAGGGTCTGAAGCTTTCTTT

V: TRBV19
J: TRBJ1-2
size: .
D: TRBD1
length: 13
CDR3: CAPLAGQGAGYTF
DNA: TGTGCCCCATTGGCGGGTCAGGGGGCTGGCTACACCTTC

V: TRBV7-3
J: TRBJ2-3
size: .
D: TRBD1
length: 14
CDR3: CASSWTGATDTQYF
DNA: TGTGCCAGCAGCTGGACAGGAGCCACAGATACGCAGTATTTT

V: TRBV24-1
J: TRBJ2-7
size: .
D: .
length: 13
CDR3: CAASTGSAYEQYF
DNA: TGTGCCGCGTCAACAGGGTCCGCCTACGAGCAGTACTTC

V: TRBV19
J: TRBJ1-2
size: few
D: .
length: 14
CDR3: CASSIVKTNYGYTF
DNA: TGTGCCAGTAGTATAGTCAAAACTAACTATGGCTACACCTTC

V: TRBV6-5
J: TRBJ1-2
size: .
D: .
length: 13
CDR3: CASSYSGQYGYTF
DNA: TGTGCCAGCAGTTACAGTGGGCAGTATGGCTACACCTTC

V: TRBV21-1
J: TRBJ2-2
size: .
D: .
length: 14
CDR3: CASSPRSGAGELFF
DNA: TGTGCCAGCAGCCCGCGGTCCGGGGCCGGGGAGCTGTTTTTT

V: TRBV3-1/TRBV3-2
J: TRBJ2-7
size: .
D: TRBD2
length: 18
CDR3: CASSHDGHRLAGSYEQYF
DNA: TGTGCCAGCAGCCACGACGGGCATCGACTAGCGGGAAGCTACGAGCAGTACTTC

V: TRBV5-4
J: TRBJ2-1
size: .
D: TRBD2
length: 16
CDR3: CASSLGLAGEYNEQFF
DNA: TGTGCCAGCAGCTTGGGACTAGCGGGGGAATACAATGAGCAGTTCTTC

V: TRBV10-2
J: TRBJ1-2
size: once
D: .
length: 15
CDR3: CASSESARRSYGYTF
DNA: TGCGCCAGCAGTGAGTCCGCCCGGAGATCCTATGGCTACACCTTC

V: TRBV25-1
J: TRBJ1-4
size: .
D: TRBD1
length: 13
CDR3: CASSKTGNEKLFF
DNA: TGTGCCAGCAGTAAGACAGGGAATGAAAAACTGTTTTTT

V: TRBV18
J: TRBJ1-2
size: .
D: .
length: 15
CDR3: CASSPEQRAGYGYTF
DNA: TGTGCCAGCTCACCAGAACAGAGGGCGGGCTATGGCTACACCTTC

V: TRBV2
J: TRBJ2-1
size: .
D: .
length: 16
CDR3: CASSPRQGEYSNEQFF
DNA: TGTGCCAGCAGTCCGCGCCAGGGTGAATACTCCAATGAGCAGTTCTTC

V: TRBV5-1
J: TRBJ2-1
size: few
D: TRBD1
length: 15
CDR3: CASSLGGQGYNEQFF
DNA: TGCGCCAGCAGCCTGGGGGGACAGGGGTACAATGAGCAGTTCTTC

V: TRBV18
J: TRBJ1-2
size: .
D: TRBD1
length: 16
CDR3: CASSPPWERQGRGYTF
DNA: TGTGCCAGCTCGCCGCCGTGGGAGAGACAGGGTAGGGGCTACACCTTC

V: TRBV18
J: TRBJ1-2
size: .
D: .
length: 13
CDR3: CASSPGGNYGYTF
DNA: TGTGCCAGCTCACCAGGGGGGAACTATGGCTACACCTTC